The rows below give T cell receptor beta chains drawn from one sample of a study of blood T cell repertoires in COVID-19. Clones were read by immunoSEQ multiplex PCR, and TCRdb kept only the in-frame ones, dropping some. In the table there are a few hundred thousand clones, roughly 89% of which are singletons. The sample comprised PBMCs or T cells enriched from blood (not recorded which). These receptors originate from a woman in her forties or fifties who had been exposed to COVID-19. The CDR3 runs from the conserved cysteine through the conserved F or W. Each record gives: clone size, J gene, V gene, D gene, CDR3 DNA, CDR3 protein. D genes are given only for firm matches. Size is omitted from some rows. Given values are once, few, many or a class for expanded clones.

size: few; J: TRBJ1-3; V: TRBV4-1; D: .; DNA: TGCGCCAGCAGCCAGGGCCTTCGAAACACCATATATTTT; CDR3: CASSQGLRNTIYF
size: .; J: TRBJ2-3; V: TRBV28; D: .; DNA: TGTGCCAGCAGTTTACCGACTAAACGCACAGATACGCAGTATTTT; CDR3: CASSLPTKRTDTQYF
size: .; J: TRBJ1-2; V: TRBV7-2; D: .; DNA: TGTGCCAGCAGCCCCCGGATAGTACTACCGGGCTACACCTTC; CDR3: CASSPRIVLPGYTF
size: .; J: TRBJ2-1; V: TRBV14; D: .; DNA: TGTGCCAGCAGCACGACAGACGGGAATGAGCAGTTCTTC; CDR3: CASSTTDGNEQFF
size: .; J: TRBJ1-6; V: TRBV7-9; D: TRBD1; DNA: TGTGCCAGCAGCTTAGGGGACAGGGCTAATTCACCCCTCCACTTT; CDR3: CASSLGDRANSPLHF
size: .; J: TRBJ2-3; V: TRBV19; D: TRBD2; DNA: TGTGCCAGTAGTCAGGGAACTAGCGGAAACACAGATACGCAGTATTTT; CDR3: CASSQGTSGNTDTQYF
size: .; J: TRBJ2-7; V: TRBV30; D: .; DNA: TGTGCCGGGGGCCGCGCCTACGAGCAGTACTTC; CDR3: CAGGRAYEQYF
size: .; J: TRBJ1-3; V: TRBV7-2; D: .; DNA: TGTGCCAGCAGCCCTTCCTCCTCTGGAAACACCATATATTTT; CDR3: CASSPSSSGNTIYF
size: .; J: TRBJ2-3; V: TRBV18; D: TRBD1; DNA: TGTGCCAGCTCACCGCGGGACAGGGGGACAGATACGCAGTATTTT; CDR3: CASSPRDRGTDTQYF
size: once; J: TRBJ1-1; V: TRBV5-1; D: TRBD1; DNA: TGCGCCAGCAGCTTGGTCTGGGGCGGGACAGGGTTCTCTGAAGCTTTCTTT; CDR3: CASSLVWGGTGFSEAFF
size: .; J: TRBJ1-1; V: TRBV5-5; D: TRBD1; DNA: TGTGCCAGCAGCTTCATGCGGGACAGCTTTCTTGGCTCTGAAGCTTTCTTT; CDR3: CASSFMRDSFLGSEAFF
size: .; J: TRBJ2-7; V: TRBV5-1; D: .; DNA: TGCGCCAGCAGTCCGCAGCGGAGCTCCTACGAGCAGTACTTC; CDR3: CASSPQRSSYEQYF
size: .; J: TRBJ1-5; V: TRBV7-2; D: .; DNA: TGTGCCAGCAGTAGGAACAGGATCCCTAGCAATCAGCCCCAGCATTTT; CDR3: CASSRNRIPSNQPQHF
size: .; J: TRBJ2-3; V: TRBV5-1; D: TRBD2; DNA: TGCGCCAGCAGACGGACTAGCGGGGGGGCATTGGCAGATACGCAGTATTTT; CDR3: CASRRTSGGALADTQYF
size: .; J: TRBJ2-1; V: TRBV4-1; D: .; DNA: TGCGCCAGCAGCCAAGATTCGTCGCCATTCGGAGTTTCCTACAATGAGCAGTTCTTC; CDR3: CASSQDSSPFGVSYNEQFF
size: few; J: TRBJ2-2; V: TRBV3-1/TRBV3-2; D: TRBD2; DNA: TGTGCCAGCAGCCATAAAAAGAGGCGGTTGGAGAACCGACTAGCGGGGGGGAACACCGGGGAGCTGTTTTTT; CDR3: CASSHKKRRLENRLAGGNTGELFF
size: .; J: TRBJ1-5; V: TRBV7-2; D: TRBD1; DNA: TGTGCCAGCAGCTTGGACAGGGGAAGGGATCAGCCCCAGCATTTT; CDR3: CASSLDRGRDQPQHF
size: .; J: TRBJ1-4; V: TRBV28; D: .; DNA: TGTGCCAGCAGTTTTTTTATCCGATCGAGGAATGAAAAACTGTTTTTT; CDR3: CASSFFIRSRNEKLFF
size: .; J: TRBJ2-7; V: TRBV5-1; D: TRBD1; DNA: TGCGCCAGCAGCCCCTCTGGGACAGGGCGCGCCGAGCAGTACTTC; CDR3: CASSPSGTGRAEQYF
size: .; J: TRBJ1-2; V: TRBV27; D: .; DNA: TGTGCCAGCAGTTTATCCGGGGGGAATAACTATGGCTACACCTTC; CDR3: CASSLSGGNNYGYTF
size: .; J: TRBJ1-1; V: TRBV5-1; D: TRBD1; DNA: TGCGCCAGCAGCTTGGTCGACAGGGGGTATACTGAAGCTTTCTTT; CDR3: CASSLVDRGYTEAFF
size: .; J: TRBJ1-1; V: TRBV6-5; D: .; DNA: TGTGCCAGCATGCAAGCTGTGAACACTGAAGCTTTCTTT; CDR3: CASMQAVNTEAFF
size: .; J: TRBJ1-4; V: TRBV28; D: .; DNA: TGTGCCAGTAGGGCAGGGTTTCTGAGGGAAAAACTGTTTTTT; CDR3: CASRAGFLREKLFF
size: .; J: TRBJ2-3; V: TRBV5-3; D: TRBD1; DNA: TGTGCCAGAAGCTCCGGACAGGGCCGAGATACGCAGTATTTT; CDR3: CARSSGQGRDTQYF
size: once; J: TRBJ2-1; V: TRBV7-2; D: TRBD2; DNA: TGTGCCAGCAGCTTAGCTCTAGCGGGGCCCAATGAGCAGTTCTTC; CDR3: CASSLALAGPNEQFF
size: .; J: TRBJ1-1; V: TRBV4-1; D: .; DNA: TGCGCCAGCAGCCCAAGACAGAACACTGAAGCTTTCTTT; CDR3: CASSPRQNTEAFF
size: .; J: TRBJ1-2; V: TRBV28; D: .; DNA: TGTGCCAGCAGTGCGGACAGTCCCCACTATGGCTACACCTTC; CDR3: CASSADSPHYGYTF
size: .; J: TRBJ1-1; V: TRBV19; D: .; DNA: TGTGCCAGTAGTACGAGGCGGAACACTGAAGCTTTCTTT; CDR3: CASSTRRNTEAFF
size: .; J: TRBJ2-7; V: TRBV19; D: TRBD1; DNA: TGTGCCAGTAGTAGGCAGACAGGGACCATCCCCTACGAGCAGTACTTC; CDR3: CASSRQTGTIPYEQYF
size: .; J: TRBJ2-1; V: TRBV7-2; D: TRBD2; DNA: TGTGCCAGCAGCTTGGAGGCGGGGGGTTACAATGAGCAGTTCTTC; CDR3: CASSLEAGGYNEQFF
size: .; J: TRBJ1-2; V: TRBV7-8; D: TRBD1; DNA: TGTGCCAGCAGCTTAGAAGACAGGGGGTATGGCTACACCTTC; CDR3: CASSLEDRGYGYTF